The present entry profiles one TCR beta chain with its context. Its antigen is currently unknown. Busulfan-fludarabine conditioning, marrow transplant, and cyclophosphamide on days +3 and +4 were administered. Only in-frame clones appear in the TCRdb table, and some are missing; sequencing was by immunoSEQ multiplex PCR. The sample has about 4,700 clones; 80% are singletons. The data originate from a study of T cells after posttransplantation cyclophosphamide. With 0 bases removed from V and 6 bases from J, the gap between germline ends came to 12 bases. The CDR3 is 15 residues long. Germline CDR1 and CDR2: LGHNA and YSLEER. General study findings and limits: After PTCy, TRB diversity resembled that of CNI/methotrexate controls. Later post-transplant blood repertoires were often dominated by donor CD8+ memory clones. Blood and skin or GI T cell repertoires showed limited TRB overlap.

The receptor was isolated from a male patient in his fifties or sixties who received an allogeneic stem cell transplant from a related donor and was CMV-positive. Some T cells may be provided by the graft donor. The specimen comprised PBMCs, sampled after allogeneic stem cell transplant with posttransplant cyclophosphamide. This rearrangement joins TRBV4-3 to TRBJ1-5; D perhaps matches TRBD1 (6 bases). CDR3 residues: CASSQDWKGVQPQHF. The CDR3 DNA is TGCGCCAGCAGCCAAGATTGGAAGGGGGTTCAGCCCCAGCATTTT.